This TCR beta chain emerged from a study of T cell responses to AZD1222 COVID-19 vaccine. General observations from the study: Among those given AZD1222, only six were seropositive at baseline. Unmutated variant regions are reportedly the target of nearly half of TCRs that are spike-specific.

For this clone: Its target is unknown.

Between the trimmed V and J ends, which lost 2 bases and 5 bases, there was a span of 8 bases. Germline loops: CDR1 SGHRS, CDR2 YFSETQ. The CDR3 has 12 residues. Sequenced by immunoSEQ multiplex PCR; TCRdb stores in-frame clones only, minus some. This table holds tens of thousands of clones, 80% to 90% found once. The origin of this receptor is an adult in good health. The chain uses TRBV5-1 and TRBJ2-7, with a weak D call TRBD1 (6 bases). This specimen consisted of peripheral blood, obtained on day 0 of AZD1222 vaccination. The CDR3 spells CASSFNRDEQYF. Here the CDR3 DNA reads TGCGCCAGCAGCTTTAACAGGGACGAGCAGTACTTC.